The 30 T cell receptor beta chains presented below share a single source sample, sequenced in a study of T cells after yellow fever vaccination. TCRdb itself ran the 5' RACE reads through MiXCR, one entry per CDR3 protein. The sample includes just under 600,000 distinct CDR3 sequences, approximately 13% of them seen just once. The sequences come from PBMCs, collected on the day of the yellow fever booster vaccination. All receptors come from a man aged 25 to 45 who received the YFV17D yellow fever vaccine.

At least ten counts were recorded for this clonotype. The chain joins TRBV11-2 to TRBJ2-7, with no clear D. The CDR3 is 10 residues long. V lost 5 bases, J lost 3 bases, and 2 bases lay in between. Germline CDR1 and CDR2: SGHAT and FQNNGV. CDR3 region: CASSHYEQYF. DNA of the CDR3: TGTGCCAGCAGCCACTACGAGCAGTACTTC.

This clonotype was picked up a small number of times. The rearrangement uses TRBV7-6 and TRBJ1-2; D possibly corresponds to TRBD1 (5 bases). The CDR3 is made up of 14 amino acids. Germline-derived CDR1 and CDR2 are SGHVS and FNYEAQ. V lost 5 bases, J lost 6 bases, and 16 bases lay in between. CDR3 residues: CASSPGYGRDGYTF. The DNA of the CDR3 is TGTGCCAGCAGCCCTGGATATGGCAGGGATGGCTACACCTTC. Filled out from reference TRBV7-6 and TRBJ1-2, the complete variable domain reads GAGVSQSPRYKVTKRGQDVALRCDPISGHVSLYWYRQALGQGPEFLTYFNYEAQQDKSGLPNDRFSAERPEGSISTLTIQRTEQRDSAMYRCASSPGYGRDGYTFGSGTRLTVV.

This clonotype was seen a few times. This sequence joins TRBV20-1 and TRBJ1-1; 8 bases line up with TRBD1. The germline V gene encodes CDR1 DFQATT and CDR2 SNEGSKA (reference sequence). With V trimmed by 1 base and J by 4 bases, 2 bases remained unmatched. This CDR3 spans 13 amino acids. CDR3 nucleotides: TGCAGTGCTAGAGTACAGGGGGGCACTGAAGCTTTCTTT. Residues: CSARVQGGTEAFF.

The CDR3 nucleotides read TGTGCCACCAGCAGAGATGGGTATAGCAATCAGCCCCAGCATTTT. This codes for CATSRDGYSNQPQHF. The gene calls are TRBV15 and TRBJ1-5; D unresolved. The V end lost 0 bases, the J end lost 0 bases, and 6 bases lay between the germline ends. CDR3 length: 15 amino acids. The germline gives CDR1 LNHNV, CDR2 YYDKDF (reference sequence).

The V and J genes are TRBV7-8 and TRBJ2-7, with TRBD2 matching 12 bases. The germline V gene has CDR1 SGHVS and CDR2 FQNEAQ. V shed 4 bases and J 1 base; nucleotides not matched to a gene: 5. CDR3 length equals 16 residues. The CDR3 DNA reads TGTGCCAGCAGCTCAAGGACTAGCGGGATATCCTACGAGCAGTACTTC. It specifies CASSSRTSGISYEQYF.

This clonotype has a handful of counts. The chain combines TRBV5-1 with TRBJ2-1; tentative D call: TRBD2 (5 bases). Between the trimmed V and J ends, which lost 7 bases and 6 bases, there was a span of 26 bases. This CDR3 is built from 17 residues. CDR1 and CDR2 (germline): SGHRS, YFSETQ. The CDR3 DNA reads TGCGCCAGCTTCCCCGGTTTTTCCTCGGGATCGGGCAATGAGCAGTTCTTC. Translated: CASFPGFSSGSGNEQFF.

This clonotype was seen a few times. The CDR3 region has the DNA TGTGCCACCACCGCGCGGGAGGGCCGTTCAACCGGGGAGCTGTTTTTT. It is translated as CATTAREGRSTGELFF. The chain is built from TRBV4-2 and TRBJ2-2; 9 bases line up with TRBD2. CDR1 is LGHNA, CDR2 YNFKEQ, per germline. The J segment lost 5 bases and the V segment lost 10 bases, leaving 14 bases of the junction unmatched. CDR3 size: 16 residues.

This clonotype was observed a single time. J is TRBJ2-1 and V is TRBV29-1; D is possibly TRBD2 (6 bases). Per the germline V gene, CDR1 is SQVTM and CDR2 is ANQGSEA. V was trimmed by 6 bases and J by 3 bases, leaving 15 bases between them. The CDR3 has 14 amino acids. The CDR3 bases are TGCAGCGTGTACCTAGCGCCTAACTACAATGAGCAGTTCTTC. Residues: CSVYLAPNYNEQFF.

In its sample, this clonotype was seen a few times. The J gene is TRBJ1-4, the V gene TRBV2; D perhaps matches TRBD1 (5 bases). The CDR3 sequence is 13 residues long. Trimming left V 4 bases short and J 8 bases short, with 11 bases between. Germline assignment: CDR1 SNHLY and CDR2 FYNNEI. The CDR3 here is CASSVYQGEKLFF. CDR3 nucleotide sequence: TGTGCCAGCAGTGTTTATCAGGGCGAAAAACTGTTTTTT.

This clonotype came up a few times. The gene calls are TRBV7-2 and TRBJ2-1; TRBD2 matches 12 bases. With V trimmed by 1 base and J by 0 bases, 16 bases remained unmatched. This CDR3 contains 22 residues. Germline CDR1 SGHTA, CDR2 FQGNSA. The CDR3 spells CASSLGLGETSGRGSSYNEQFF. CDR3 DNA: TGTGCCAGCAGCTTAGGCCTAGGTGAGACTAGCGGGAGAGGAAGCTCCTACAATGAGCAGTTCTTC.

The rearrangement links TRBV27 to TRBJ1-4; no definite D call. Germline CDR1 and CDR2: MNHEY and SMNVEV (reference sequence). The V end lost 4 bases, the J end lost 0 bases, and 3 bases lay between the germline ends. The CDR3 runs to 13 residues. The CDR3 sequence is CASSSTTNEKLFF. The DNA for the CDR3 is TGTGCCAGCAGTTCTACAACTAATGAAAAACTGTTTTTT.

A few counts support this clonotype. The chain has TRBV5-1 and TRBJ2-2; the D gene is possibly TRBD1 (5 bases). From germline, CDR1 is SGHRS and CDR2 YFSETQ. This CDR3 has 15 amino acids. Between the trimmed V and J ends, which lost 4 bases and 6 bases, there was a span of 16 bases. The CDR3 sequence is CASSLGPLQAGELFF. DNA for the CDR3: TGCGCCAGCAGCCTCGGCCCACTACAGGCCGGGGAGCTGTTTTTT.

This clonotype has more than one count but fewer than ten. The chain has TRBV28 and TRBJ2-1; 7 nucleotides line up with TRBD1. The CDR3 is made up of 16 amino acids. CDR1 and CDR2 (germline): MDHEN, SYDVKM. After removal of 3 bases from V and 5 bases from J, the junction contained 10 bases not matched to a gene. The CDR3 protein is CASSLPGTARHNEQFF. DNA of the CDR3: TGTGCCAGCAGTTTGCCCGGGACAGCCCGTCACAATGAGCAGTTCTTC.

This clonotype was found many times. The chain is built from TRBV29-1 and TRBJ2-1, with a weak D call TRBD2 (5 bases). The CDR3 is made up of 13 amino acids. CDR1 is SQVTM, CDR2 ANQGSEA, per germline. Between the trimmed V and J ends, which lost 4 bases and 6 bases, there was a span of 13 bases. As DNA, the CDR3 is TGCAGCGTTGTTGCCGGGAAGATCAATGAGCAGTTCTTC. As protein: CSVVAGKINEQFF.

This clonotype turned up a few times. This chain uses TRBV18 with TRBJ2-7; 9 bases fit TRBD1. The CDR3 consists of 16 residues. V shed 3 bases, J shed 0 bases, and the junction held 6 bases outside the gene matches. Germline CDR1 and CDR2: KGHSH and LQKENI. As DNA, the CDR3 is TGTGCCAGCTCACCGGGAGCGGACAGGGGCTCCTACGAGCAGTACTTC. Translating it yields CASSPGADRGSYEQYF. The full variable domain, its missing parts supplied by reference TRBV18 and TRBJ2-7, is NAGVMQNPRHLVRRRGQEARLRCSPMKGHSHVYWYRQLPEEGLKFMVYLQKENIIDESGMPKERFSAEFPKEGPSILRIQQVVRGDSAAYFCASSPGADRGSYEQYFGPGTRLTVT.

The sample holds one count of this clonotype. The chain uses TRBV24-1 and TRBJ2-1; 13 positions agree with TRBD2. This CDR3 region has 17 residues. CDR1 is KGHDR and CDR2 is SFDVKD in the germline V gene. Unmatched junction bases numbered 5, after V lost 4 bases and J lost 3 bases. CDR3 DNA sequence: TGTGCCACCAGTGACCGTAGGACTAGCGGGAGCTACAATGAGCAGTTCTTC. Its protein is CATSDRRTSGSYNEQFF.

The chain joins TRBV20-1 to TRBJ2-7; TRBD2 is a possible D gene (7 bases). CDR3 length: 14 residues. Trimming removed 6 bases from V and 5 bases from J, with 20 bases in between. Germline V gives CDR1 DFQATT, CDR2 SNEGSKA (reference sequence). The CDR3 loop is CSANGGAGGDEQYF. The CDR3 coding sequence is TGCAGTGCCAATGGGGGGGCAGGAGGGGACGAGCAGTACTTC.

This chain uses TRBV7-9 with TRBJ1-1; D is possibly TRBD1 (5 bases). The CDR3 totals 12 residues. Trimming pared 5 bases from V and 10 bases from J, leaving 14 bases between. The germline CDR1 and CDR2 sequences are SEHNR and FQNEAQ (reference sequence). DNA of the CDR3: TGTGCCAGCAGCGAGCAGGGACGGGGAGCTTTCTTT. Amino acid sequence: CASSEQGRGAFF.

The chain couples TRBV19 to TRBJ2-7; D not resolved. This CDR3 has 13 amino acids. Germline CDR1 is LNHDA and CDR2 is SQIVND (reference sequence). V gave up 4 bases and J gave up 3 bases, with 10 bases separating them. The CDR3 DNA follows: TGTGCCAGTAGTACCGCTTACTTCTACGAGCAGTACTTC. It yields the protein CASSTAYFYEQYF. The entire variable domain, with the rest obtained from reference TRBV19 and TRBJ2-7, is as follows: DGGITQSPKYLFRKEGQNVTLSCEQNLNHDAMYWYRQDPGQGLRLIYYSQIVNDFQKGDIAEGYSVSREKKESFPLTVTSAQKNPTAFYLCASSTAYFYEQYFGPGTRLTVT.

This clonotype was seen many times. V usage is TRBV3-1 and J usage is TRBJ2-4, with a tentative D call TRBD2 (6 bases). CDR1 is LGHDT, CDR2 YNNKEL, per germline (reference sequence). The CDR3 has 15 residues. Deletions cut 4 bases from V and 0 bases from J, with 10 bases between. The CDR3 loop reads CASSRTEGAKNIQYF. The CDR3 DNA is TGTGCCAGCAGCCGGACGGAGGGAGCCAAAAACATTCAGTACTTC.

This chain joins TRBV7-9 and TRBJ2-7; tentatively, D is TRBD1 (6 bases). The germline V and J ends were trimmed by 1 base and 7 bases, with 14 bases remaining between them. The CDR3 loop spans 14 amino acids. Germline V CDR1 and CDR2: SEHNR, FQNEAQ (reference sequence). The CDR3 here is CASSLEYQGWEQYF. CDR3 sequence (DNA): TGTGCCAGCAGCTTAGAGTACCAGGGGTGGGAGCAGTACTTC.

The chain carries TRBV30 and TRBJ2-2; the D call may be TRBD1 or TRBD2 (5 bases each). The CDR3 sequence is 13 residues long. The V gene's germline CDR1 is GTSNPN and CDR2 SVGIG (reference sequence). V lost 4 bases and J lost 4, with 10 bases in between. The CDR3 here is CAWTWGSTGELFF. For the CDR3, the DNA is TGTGCCTGGACGTGGGGGAGCACCGGGGAGCTGTTTTTT.

This chain joins TRBV12-3 or TRBV12-4 and TRBJ2-3; D perhaps matches TRBD2 (5 bases). Trimming shortened V by 5 bases and J by 4 bases, and 16 bases separated the two germline ends. This CDR3 has 15 amino acids. CDR3 amino acids: CASSPAGYIPDTQYF. The CDR3 DNA follows: TGTGCCAGCAGTCCGGCGGGTTATATTCCAGATACGCAGTATTTT.

This rearrangement joins TRBV19 to TRBJ2-3, with TRBD2 identical over 9 bases. Losses at the gene ends were 6 bases for V and 6 bases for J; bases not matched to a gene: 10. Germline assignment: CDR1 LNHDA and CDR2 SQIVND (reference sequence). The CDR3 is 15 residues long. The CDR3 bases are TGTGCCAGTAGCCGCGCTAGCGGGAAGGGGGATACGCAGTATTTT. Translating it yields CASSRASGKGDTQYF.

The chain carries TRBV20-1 and TRBJ2-7; TRBD1 is a possible D gene (6 bases). CDR1 and CDR2 from the germline V gene are DFQATT and SNEGSKA (reference sequence). The V gene lost 4 bases and the J gene lost 6 bases, with 22 bases spanning the gap. The CDR3 contains 15 residues. CDR3 coding DNA: TGCAGTGCTACTTCAGGGGAGACTCTTACGAGCGAGCAGTACTTC. It encodes CSATSGETLTSEQYF.

This clonotype was seen more than once but under ten times. V is TRBV6-5 and J is TRBJ1-2; D uncertain. The length of the CDR3 is 15 residues. Trimming removed 0 bases from V and 6 bases from J, with 14 bases in between. Germline lookup yields CDR1 MNHEY and CDR2 SVGAGI. The CDR3 sequence: CASSYSKRSIDGYTF. CDR3 DNA: TGTGCCAGCAGTTACTCGAAAAGGTCCATTGATGGCTACACCTTC.

J is TRBJ1-2 and V is TRBV7-2; 7 nucleotides line up with TRBD1. This CDR3 spans 13 amino acids. V dropped 5 bases and J dropped 6; count of bases not matched to a gene: 6. Germline V gene lookup returns CDR1 SGHTA and CDR2 FQGNSA. The CDR3: CASSPTGMHGYTF. The CDR3 DNA reads as TGTGCCAGCAGCCCGACAGGGATGCATGGCTACACCTTC.

The genes are TRBV6-2 or TRBV6-3 and TRBJ2-1, with 12 bases matching TRBD2. CDR3 length: 14 amino acids. With V trimmed by 8 bases and J by 5 bases, 4 bases remained unmatched. Per the germline V gene, CDR1 is MNHEY and CDR2 is SVGEGT. CDR3 coding DNA: TGTGCCAGCGGCCTAGCGGGAGGGAACAATGAGCAGTTCTTC. The encoded protein is CASGLAGGNNEQFF.

A few counts support this clonotype. The gene calls are TRBV7-8 and TRBJ1-2; D possibly corresponds to TRBD1 (6 bases). The CDR3 consists of 12 residues. Germline CDR1 SGHVS, CDR2 FQNEAQ. V was trimmed by 5 bases and J by 8 bases, leaving 12 bases between them. The CDR3 nucleotides are TGTGCCAGCAGCCTACAGGGTTTAGGCTACACCTTC. Translating gives CASSLQGLGYTF.

This clonotype was recorded a few times. The chain links TRBV25-1 to TRBJ1-4; 7 nucleotides agree with TRBD1. V gave up 1 base and J gave up 0 bases; unmatched junction bases: 2. The CDR3 length is 16 residues. CDR1 MGHDK and CDR2 SYGVNS come from the germline V gene. The CDR3 loop reads CASSEFTGATNEKLFF. For the CDR3, the DNA is TGTGCCAGCAGTGAATTCACAGGGGCAACTAATGAAAAACTGTTTTTT.